This T cell receptor (beta chain) stems from a study of T cell responses to AZD1222 COVID-19 vaccine. Assay: immunoSEQ multiplex PCR; the TCRdb copy retains only in-frame clones and omits some. The sample consists of approximately 160,000 clones, approximately 93% of them appearing once. Germline CDR1 is LNHDA and CDR2 is SQIVND (reference sequence). Between the trimmed V and J ends, which lost 5 bases and 0 bases, there was a span of 17 bases. The CDR3 is 18 amino acids. The rearrangement links TRBV19 to TRBJ2-6; D may be TRBD1 (5 bases). Here the sequenced sample was peripheral blood, taken on day 0 of AZD1222 vaccination. This sequence was found in an adult in good health. CDR3 in DNA: TGTGCCAGTAGTCCTCGGAAGGGGTTTAGCTCTGGGGCCAACGTCCTGACTTTC. This translates into CASSPRKGFSSGANVLTF. Supplemented by reference TRBV19 and TRBJ2-6, the full variable domain reads DGGITQSPKYLFRKEGQNVTLSCEQNLNHDAMYWYRQDPGQGLRLIYYSQIVNDFQKGDIAEGYSVSREKKESFPLTVTSAQKNPTAFYLCASSPRKGFSSGANVLTFGAGSRLTVL.